The clone carrying this T cell receptor (beta chain) was recorded a few times. Its target is unknown. The length of the CDR3 is 13 residues. In germline, CDR1 is SGHNT, CDR2 YENEEA. V gave up 5 bases and J gave up 6 bases, with 12 bases separating them. This entry is derived from a study of identical twins. General observations from the study: Memory repertoires lacked the insertion deficit that abundant cord blood beta clonotypes showed. A cross-sectional statistical analysis, not follow-up of the same donors, supported the conclusions. Out-of-frame sharing of TCR alpha in monozygotic twins was underestimated by models. Out-of-frame alpha sequences shared by twins showed excess low generation probability.

One entry per CDR3 protein results from TCRdb running MiXCR on the 5' RACE reads. The sample lists under 400,000 distinct CDR3 sequences, roughly 9% occurring once. This chain uses TRBV11-3 with TRBJ2-3; D unresolved. The sequenced sample consisted of naive T cells sorted from blood. This clonotype was sampled from a woman between 50 and 59 years old in good health. The CDR3 bases are TGTGCCAGCAGCCTCACTGGTCGGGATACGCAGTATTTT. Translating gives CASSLTGRDTQYF.